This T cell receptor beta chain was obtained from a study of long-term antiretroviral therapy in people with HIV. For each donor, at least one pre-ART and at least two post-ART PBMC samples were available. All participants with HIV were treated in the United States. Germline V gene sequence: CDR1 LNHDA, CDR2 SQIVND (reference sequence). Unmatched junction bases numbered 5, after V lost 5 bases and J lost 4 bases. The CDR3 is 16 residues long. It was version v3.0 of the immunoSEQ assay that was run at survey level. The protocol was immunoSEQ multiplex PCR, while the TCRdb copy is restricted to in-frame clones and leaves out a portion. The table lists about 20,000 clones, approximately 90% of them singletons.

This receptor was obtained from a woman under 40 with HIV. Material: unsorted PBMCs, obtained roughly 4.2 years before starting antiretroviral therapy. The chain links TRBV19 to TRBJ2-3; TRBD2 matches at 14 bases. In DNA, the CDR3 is TGTGCCAGTAGTCGCGGACTAGCGGGGGGCGCAGATACGCAGTATTTT. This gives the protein CASSRGLAGGADTQYF.